This T cell receptor beta chain was captured by sequencing in a study of graft-versus-host responses after intestinal transplantation. After removal of 1 base from V and 4 bases from J, the junction contained 6 bases not matched to a gene. CDR1 SGHNT and CDR2 YENEEA come from the germline V gene. The CDR3 is 16 amino acids. Libraries were prepared by immunoSEQ multiplex PCR; TCRdb keeps only in-frame clonotypes and omits some of them. The data contain approximately 25,000 clones, more than 80% of them singletons. The sample here was PBMCs, taken 18 days after transplant. The chain uses TRBV11-3 and TRBJ2-5; 10 nucleotides line up with TRBD2. This clonotype was obtained from a human patient who received an intestinal transplant, so some T cells may come from the graft donor. The CDR3 sequence is CASSLAASGGRETQYF. In DNA form, the CDR3 reads TGTGCCAGCAGCTTAGCGGCTAGCGGGGGCCGAGAGACCCAGTACTTC. The variable domain in full, with the rest retrieved from reference TRBV11-3 and TRBJ2-5, is EAGVVQSPRYKIIEKKQPVAFWCNPISGHNTLYWYLQNLGQGPELLIRYENEEAVDDSQLPKDRFSAERLKGVDSTLKIQPAELGDSAVYLCASSLAASGGRETQYFGPGTRLLVL.